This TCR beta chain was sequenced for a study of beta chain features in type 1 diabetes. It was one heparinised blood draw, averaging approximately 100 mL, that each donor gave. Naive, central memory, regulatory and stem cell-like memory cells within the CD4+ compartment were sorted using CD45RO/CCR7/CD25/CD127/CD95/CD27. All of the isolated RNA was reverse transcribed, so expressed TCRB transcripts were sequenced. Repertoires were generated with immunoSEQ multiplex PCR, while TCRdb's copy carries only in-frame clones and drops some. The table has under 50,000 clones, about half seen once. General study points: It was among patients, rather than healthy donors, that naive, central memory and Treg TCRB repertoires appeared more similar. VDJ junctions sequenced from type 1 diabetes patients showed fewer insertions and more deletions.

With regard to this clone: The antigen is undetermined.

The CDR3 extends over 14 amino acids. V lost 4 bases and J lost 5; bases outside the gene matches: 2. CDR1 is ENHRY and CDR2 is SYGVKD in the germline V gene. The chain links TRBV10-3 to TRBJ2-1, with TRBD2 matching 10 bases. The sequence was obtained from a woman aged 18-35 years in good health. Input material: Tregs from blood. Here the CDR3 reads CAISGTSGNNEQFF. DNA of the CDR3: TGTGCCATCAGTGGGACTAGCGGAAACAATGAGCAGTTCTTC.